The 20 T cell receptor beta chains given below trace back to one sample, sequenced in a study of response to subunit inactivated influenza vaccine. TCRdb itself ran the RT-PCR reads through MiXCR, one entry per CDR3 protein. The top ten hold more than 8.5% of the sample, which has about 620,000 distinct CDR3 sequences, about an eighth seen once. Sequenced material: PBMCs from blood, taken on the day of vaccination. These receptors were obtained from a man between 45 and 60 years old who received an inactivated influenza vaccine.

At least ten counts were recorded for this clonotype. The chain has TRBV12-3 or TRBV12-4 and TRBJ2-1, with TRBD2 as a possible D gene (6 bases). The CDR3 sequence is 13 residues long. The V end was cut by 6 bases, the J end by 10 bases, with 16 bases between. CDR3 sequence: CASRNDGGVEQFF. The DNA of the CDR3 is TGTGCCAGCAGAAACGACGGAGGGGTAGAGCAGTTCTTC.

This chain uses TRBV5-1 with TRBJ2-1; D is undetermined. The CDR3 contains 14 residues. Germline CDR1 and CDR2: SGHRS and YFSETQ. Trimming left V 5 bases short and J 8 bases short, with 17 bases between. CDR3 region: CASSQSGRQDEQFF. The CDR3, as DNA: TGCGCCAGCAGTCAATCGGGTCGGCAAGATGAGCAGTTCTTC.

This clonotype turned up a few times. The chain joins TRBV7-2 to TRBJ2-5; D remains ambiguous. V was cut by 2 bases and J by 4 bases, with 11 bases left in between. The CDR3 runs to 14 residues. Germline-derived CDR1 and CDR2 are SGHTA and FQGNSA. The CDR3 loop reads CASSLIPPRETQYF. The CDR3 DNA reads as TGTGCCAGCAGCTTAATCCCCCCGCGAGAGACCCAGTACTTC.

The chain couples TRBV7-2 to TRBJ2-3, with 8 bases aligning to TRBD2. J gave up 4 bases and V 7 bases, and 10 bases lay outside the gene matches. Germline CDR1 reads SGHTA; CDR2 reads FQGNSA. This CDR3 region has 15 residues. The CDR3 protein is CASIKGRGESDTQYF. The CDR3 DNA reads as TGTGCCAGCATCAAAGGGCGGGGGGAATCAGATACGCAGTATTTT.

This chain uses TRBV6-2 or TRBV6-3 with TRBJ2-1, with TRBD2 as a possible D gene (6 bases). The CDR3 is 11 amino acids. Per germline, CDR1 MNHEY and CDR2 SVGEGT. Trimming stripped 7 bases from V and 9 bases from J, with 10 bases between. The CDR3 DNA reads as TGTGCCAGCACCAACGGGGGTGAGCAGTTCTTC. This translates into CASTNGGEQFF.

The chain has TRBV2 and TRBJ2-7, with 8 nucleotides matching TRBD1. The CDR3 extends over 15 amino acids. The V gene end was trimmed by 4 bases and the J gene end by 2 bases; junction bases not matched to a gene: 7. The V gene's germline CDR1 is SNHLY and CDR2 FYNNEI. CDR3 coding DNA: TGTGCCAGCAGTGCCGCGACAGGGGCTACCTACGAGCAGTACTTC. Its translation: CASSAATGATYEQYF.

This chain joins TRBV11-2 and TRBJ2-7; weak D call: TRBD2 (6 bases). The V gene lost 5 bases and the J gene lost 2 bases, with 16 bases spanning the gap. This CDR3 is 15 amino acids long. CDR1 is SGHAT, CDR2 FQNNGV, per germline. The CDR3 DNA reads as TGTGCCAGCAGCACAGTAAGCGGGCCTCCCTACGAGCAGTACTTC. Amino acids: CASSTVSGPPYEQYF.

The V gene is TRBV30, the J gene TRBJ1-1; D remains unclear. The CDR3 sequence is 11 residues long. Trimming took 5 bases from V and 1 from J, leaving 5 bases between them. Germline CDR1 reads GTSNPN; CDR2 reads SVGIG (reference sequence). DNA for the CDR3: TGTGCCTGGGCCAAGAACACTGAAGCTTTCTTT. Its translation is CAWAKNTEAFF.

Written as DNA, the CDR3 is TGCGCCAGCAGCCACTCACTTAGCGGTAGCTCCTACAATGAGCAGTTCTTC. As protein: CASSHSLSGSSYNEQFF. The J gene is TRBJ2-1, the V gene TRBV4-1, with D possibly TRBD2 on 6 matching bases. V lost 3 bases to trimming and J lost 0 bases, with 15 bases between them. The CDR3 covers 17 residues. From germline, CDR1 is MGHRA and CDR2 YSYEKL.

The V gene is TRBV6-2 or TRBV6-3, the J gene TRBJ2-7; no clear D gene. Deletions cut 6 bases from V and 6 bases from J, with 12 bases between. The germline V gene encodes CDR1 MNHEY and CDR2 SVGEGT. CDR3 size: 12 residues. The CDR3, as DNA: TGTGCCAGCAGACTGGGTCGTGGCGAGCAGTACTTC. This gives the protein CASRLGRGEQYF.

This sequence joins TRBV12-3 or TRBV12-4 and TRBJ1-1; 7 bases line up with TRBD1. The CDR3 totals 13 residues. V shed 8 bases, J shed 1 base, and the junction held 4 bases outside the gene matches. Written as DNA, the CDR3 is TGTGCCAGCGGGCAGGGGGAGAACACTGAAGCTTTCTTT. It specifies CASGQGENTEAFF.

This clonotype was counted a few times. This chain joins TRBV4-3 and TRBJ2-7, with D tentatively TRBD1 (6 bases). The CDR3 contains 14 residues. Germline V gives CDR1 LGHNA, CDR2 YSLEER. Trimming pared 4 bases from V and 6 bases from J, leaving 16 bases between. In nucleotides, the CDR3 is TGCGCCAGCAGCCCCGGGACATTCCCCAGCGAGCAGTACTTC. The encoded protein is CASSPGTFPSEQYF.

This chain links TRBV5-1 with TRBJ1-2; a possible D gene is TRBD1 (5 bases). V lost 4 bases to trimming and J lost 4 bases, with 11 bases between them. CDR3 length: 13 residues. Germline V gene data show CDR1 as SGHRS and CDR2 as YFSETQ. The CDR3 DNA reads TGCGCCAGCAGCCCCCGACAGCCCTATGGCTACACCTTC. Encoded protein: CASSPRQPYGYTF.

The table lists this clonotype with many counts. This rearrangement joins TRBV29-1 to TRBJ1-1; 8 nucleotides line up with TRBD1. The CDR3 has 14 residues. The junction had 7 bases not matched to a gene; V was cut back by 7 bases and J by 0 bases. Looked up from germline, CDR1 is SQVTM and CDR2 is ANQGSEA. The DNA for the CDR3 is TGCAGCGGAACCGGGACAGGCATGAACACTGAAGCTTTCTTT. Residues: CSGTGTGMNTEAFF.

A few counts support this clonotype. The chain couples TRBV7-8 to TRBJ1-6; no firm D call. With 5 bases removed from V and 5 bases from J, the gap between germline ends came to 7 bases. CDR1 and CDR2 from the germline V gene are SGHVS and FQNEAQ. This CDR3 is built from 13 residues. The CDR3 DNA is TGTGCCAGCAGCCGCTCAGATAATTCACCCCTCCACTTT. Its translation: CASSRSDNSPLHF.

This clonotype appeared a few times. The gene calls are TRBV9 and TRBJ2-2; D not resolved. Germline V gene sequence: CDR1 SGDLS, CDR2 YYNGEE. This CDR3 region has 14 residues. Between the trimmed V and J ends, which lost 1 base and 2 bases, there was a span of 6 bases. CDR3 in DNA: TGTGCCAGCAGCGTATGGGTAAACACCGGGGAGCTGTTTTTT. Protein product: CASSVWVNTGELFF.

This clonotype has more than one count but fewer than ten. The rearrangement joins TRBV6-1 to TRBJ2-4; 10 bases map to TRBD1. The CDR3 covers 18 residues. Looked up from germline, CDR1 is MNHNS and CDR2 is SASEGT. With 5 bases clipped from V and 5 bases from J, the junction kept 15 bases outside the gene matches. CDR3 amino acids: CASSRTGGGSVSQNIQYF. As DNA, the CDR3 is TGTGCCAGCAGTAGGACAGGGGGAGGGAGCGTCTCTCAAAACATTCAGTACTTC.

The chain links TRBV10-3 to TRBJ2-7; no reliable D call. Trimming took 1 base from V and 0 from J, leaving 7 bases between them. CDR1 is ENHRY and CDR2 is SYGVKD in the germline V gene. The CDR3 totals 14 residues. CDR3 in amino acids: CAISELASSYEQYF. The CDR3 nucleotides read TGTGCCATCAGTGAGTTGGCGAGCTCCTACGAGCAGTACTTC.

This clonotype was observed at least ten times. The rearrangement uses TRBV11-2 and TRBJ2-5, with TRBD2 matching over 10 bases. The CDR3 contains 16 residues. Germline V CDR1 and CDR2: SGHAT, FQNNGV. V gave up 4 bases and J gave up 1 base; unmatched junction bases: 6. CDR3: CASSSLAGALQETQYF. In DNA, the CDR3 is TGTGCCAGCAGCTCCCTAGCGGGGGCCCTCCAAGAGACCCAGTACTTC.

CDR3 protein: CASSFWDRGRIEQFF. The DNA for the CDR3 is TGTGCCAGCAGTTTCTGGGACAGGGGGCGTATTGAGCAGTTCTTC. This sequence joins TRBV27 and TRBJ2-1; 12 positions agree with TRBD1. This CDR3 comprises 15 residues. The germline gives CDR1 MNHEY, CDR2 SMNVEV (reference sequence). J was trimmed by 9 bases and V by 3 bases; bases with no gene match: 6.